This entry concerns a single TCR beta chain. It has no known antigen specificity. No base-level quality is on record; no much larger clone is a single base apart. Participants in the prospective study were enrolled through a virtual design, were aged roughly 18 to 100 years, and lived in fewer than 30 United States geographic areas. In the prospective study, cohorts were assigned on the basis of participant-reported clinical history obtained from a screening survey and a study questionnaire. For ImmuneRACE Cohort 3, a participant was defined as recovered based on two consecutive negative NP/OP PCR tests, clearance by a healthcare professional, or resolution of symptoms. In the prospective study, mobile phlebotomists collected whole blood, serum and a nasopharyngeal or oropharyngeal swab from each participant. Prospective study participants could optionally give additional blood draws and questionnaires over an approximately two-month period. Before DNA extraction, blood samples from the prospective study were shipped at room temperature or frozen.

This record comes from a study of blood T cell repertoires in COVID-19 (dated by TCRdb to about 2020). Background for the entire study: Collaborator samples came from the United States, Italy and Spain and covered acute and convalescent phases of COVID-19. Sample metadata almost always included a de-identified subject ID, COVID-19 status, age in years and sex. Where available, HLA class I and class II types were taken from metadata supplied by the sample provider and were not determined by assay-based typing. The prospective study material was composed of cDNA or gDNA derived from T cells, B-cell-depleted T cells, or PBMCs. The repertoires were made available in a free public database intended to serve as a resource for research on the immune response to SARS-CoV-2. The samples were drawn from the first 160 participants of the ongoing ImmuneRACE study and from over a thousand subjects provided by 6 global collaborators. Subjects who had been exposed to COVID-19, were actively infected with it, or had recovered from it provided the deeply sampled blood TCRbeta repertoires that made up the dataset.

The immunoSEQ Assay, a bias-controlled multiplex PCR, was used to amplify TCRbeta CDR3 regions from genomic DNA. The paper's processing steps were these. Within the assay, amplification of reference gene primers was used to estimate how many nucleated cells each sample contained. Sequence reads were collapsed and filtered to measure the absolute abundance of every unique TCRbeta CDR3 rearrangement. Productive Simpson clonality was computed per sample as the square root of Simpson's diversity index over productive rearrangements. In TCRdb, the immuneACCESS table is reduced to in-frame sequences with V and J assigned. These tables do not hold every clone; where another copy was compared, an unresolved V gene accounts for under half, and the others remain unexplained. That table supplies the V and J calls and clone size; D and trimming were determined from the DNA. The sample yields 250,000 to 350,000 clones; about 90% were counted once. Clones ranked in the top ten supply approximately 5.3% of the sample.

What the research found in general, with its limitations: How much clinical and demographic metadata was included differed by source and by participant, and the metadata was provided uncurated.

From a lookup of the germline V gene, CDR1 and CDR2 are LGHNA and YNFKEQ. V is reduced by 4 bases and J by 4 bases, leaving a spacing of 13 bases between them. The CDR3 holds 14 amino acids from the cysteine to the phenylalanine. The kept DNA is CDR3 alone, 42 bases in frame from the first base. Recombination joined TRBV4-2 with TRBJ2-5; the D gene is possibly TRBD2, with 6 bases matching. This clonotype was sampled from a woman in her thirties who had recovered from COVID-19. The specimen sequenced was PBMCs or T cells enriched from blood (not recorded which). The CDR3 here reads CASSPMGGPETQYF. The base sequence is TGTGCCAGCAGCCCGATGGGGGGTCCAGAGACCCAGTACTTC.